There are a few counts of the clone carrying this T cell receptor (beta chain). Antigen: not known. The CDR3 consists of 15 residues. Germline loops: CDR1 SGHTA, CDR2 FQGNSA. Trimming stripped 4 bases from V and 2 bases from J, with 11 bases between. The data belong to a study of T cells in Graves' hyperthyroidism and ophthalmopathy. Study observations and caveats: Ophthalmopathy cases were set apart from stable hyperthyroidism by a 13 V-J model.

RNA transcripts yielded amplified TCR beta CDR3 regions. With the HTBI primer set, the TCR CDR3 went through a first round of RT-PCR. One entry per CDR3 protein results from TCRdb running MiXCR on the multiplex PCR reads. The repertoire holds some 500,000 distinct CDR3 sequences, with more than 15% as singletons. Researchers barred patients who had uncontrolled infection, other autoimmune disease, pregnancy or lactation. The rearrangement links TRBV7-2 to TRBJ2-2; no clear D. The specimen sequenced was blood. The sequence derives from a woman in her twenties or thirties with Graves' ophthalmopathy. CDR3 sequence: CASSSQPYNTGELFF. CDR3 bases: TGTGCCAGCAGCTCCCAGCCCTATAACACCGGGGAGCTGTTTTTT. Filled out from reference TRBV7-2 and TRBJ2-2, the complete variable domain reads GAGVSQSPSNKVTEKGKDVELRCDPISGHTALYWYRQSLGQGLEFLIYFQGNSAPDKSGLPSDRFSAERTGGSVSTLTIQRTQQEDSAVYLCASSSQPYNTGELFFGEGSRLTVL.